These 30 T cell receptor beta chains were all obtained from the same sample, sequenced in a study of T cells after yellow fever vaccination (dated by TCRdb to the late 2010s). The sample's treatment or condition label is to be understood as: live attenuated yellow fever vaccine strain. Library preparation used 5' RACE. Sequencing was performed on an Illumina HiSeq 2500. TCRdb handled the public reads itself, with Q25 trimming in fastp and clone calling in MiXCR, and kept productive beta chains. Each entry merges the rows of one CDR3 protein and shows their most common DNA and genes. This sample gives hundreds of thousands of distinct CDR3 sequences in total; around 21% of them show up just once. The top ten hold roughly an eighth of the sample. The specimen comprised PBMCs, sampled 15 days after the yellow fever booster vaccination. The receptors shown here come from a young man who received the YFV17D yellow fever vaccine.

This sequence joins TRBV11-2 and TRBJ2-1, with D unclear. V was pared by 2 bases and J by 10 bases, with 9 bases between. The CDR3 sequence is 12 residues long. Germline CDR1 is SGHAT and CDR2 is FQNNGV. The CDR3 nucleotides read TGTGCCAGCAGCTTACTCGCGCGGGAGCAGTTCTTC. As protein: CASSLLAREQFF.

The chain combines TRBV6-1 with TRBJ2-3; 9 nucleotides line up with TRBD2. Germline trimming cut 7 bases from V and 6 bases from J; bases unmatched to any gene: 17. The CDR3 is made up of 17 amino acids. In germline, CDR1 is MNHNS, CDR2 SASEGT. The CDR3, as DNA: TGTGCCAGCAAACCTCAAAGGGGCGGGAGGGGAGGTGATACGCAGTATTTT. Protein: CASKPQRGGRGGDTQYF.

V usage is TRBV29-1 and J usage is TRBJ1-3; tentative D call: TRBD1 (5 bases). This CDR3 contains 13 residues. Looked up from germline, CDR1 is SQVTM and CDR2 is ANQGSEA. V was trimmed by 7 bases and J by 4 bases, leaving 14 bases between them. The CDR3: CSAVLGPGNTIYF. CDR3 DNA: TGCAGCGCCGTGCTGGGGCCCGGAAACACCATATATTTT.

The rearrangement joins TRBV25-1 to TRBJ2-2; D call uncertain. Per the germline V gene, CDR1 is MGHDK and CDR2 is SYGVNS. Trimming shortened V by 6 bases and J by 0 bases, and 8 bases separated the two germline ends. This CDR3 spans 14 amino acids. Here the CDR3 reads CASSQTANTGELFF. CDR3 coding DNA: TGTGCCAGCAGCCAGACGGCGAACACCGGGGAGCTGTTTTTT.

V and J are TRBV18 and TRBJ2-4; TRBD1 agrees at 8 bases. Germline-derived CDR1 and CDR2 are KGHSH and LQKENI. Trimming took 2 bases from V and 1 from J; bases not matched to a gene: 4. The CDR3 is 16 residues long. DNA for the CDR3: TGTGCCAGCTCACCAGTGGGACAGGTGGCCAAAAACATTCAGTACTTC. Protein sequence: CASSPVGQVAKNIQYF.

This chain uses TRBV5-4 with TRBJ2-1; possible D gene TRBD2, 5 bases. V was cut by 5 bases and J by 10 bases, with 10 bases left in between. The germline CDR1 and CDR2 sequences are SGHNT and YYREEE (reference sequence). The CDR3 consists of 11 residues. The CDR3 bases are TGTGCCAGCAGTTCCTCGGGGGAGCAGTTCTTC. It is translated as CASSSSGEQFF.

This clonotype showed up just a few times. The rearrangement uses TRBV7-2 and TRBJ2-7; no definite D call. CDR1 and CDR2 (germline): SGHTA, FQGNSA. The CDR3 has 12 amino acids. V was pared by 0 bases and J by 3 bases, with 3 bases between. CDR3 residues: CASSLAHYEQYF. The CDR3 nucleotides are TGTGCCAGCAGCTTAGCGCACTACGAGCAGTACTTC.

Only a few counts were recorded for this clonotype. The rearrangement joins TRBV7-7 to TRBJ2-2; D not certain. The germline gives CDR1 SSHAT, CDR2 FNYEAQ (reference sequence). V was trimmed by 2 bases and J by 7 bases, leaving 11 bases between them. The CDR3 is 14 amino acids. The CDR3 spells CASSLNVGIGELFF. The CDR3 bases are TGTGCCAGCAGCTTAAACGTGGGGATCGGGGAGCTGTTTTTT.

This clonotype was counted only a few times. This chain joins TRBV20-1 and TRBJ2-7; D remains unclear. Trimming left V 7 bases short and J 1 base short, with 11 bases between. CDR1 and CDR2 from the germline V gene are DFQATT and SNEGSKA (reference sequence). CDR3 size: 12 residues. The CDR3 spells CSGSSESYEQYF. Here the CDR3 DNA reads TGCAGTGGAAGCTCGGAATCCTACGAGCAGTACTTC.

The rearrangement links TRBV5-4 to TRBJ1-1, with 9 bases aligning to TRBD1. This CDR3 has 14 residues. V gave up 5 bases and J gave up 4 bases; unmatched junction bases: 6. CDR1 and CDR2 (germline): SGHNT, YYREEE (reference sequence). The CDR3 DNA sequence: TGTGCCAGCAGTTTCCAGGACAGGGGCACTGAAGCTTTCTTT. This translates into CASSFQDRGTEAFF.

The CDR3 region is CASSLIVRGVDTGELFF. The CDR3 coding sequence is TGTGCCAGCAGTTTAATCGTGAGGGGCGTAGACACCGGGGAGCTGTTTTTT. The chain links TRBV28 to TRBJ2-2; TRBD1 or TRBD2 may be the D gene (5 bases each). The CDR3 contains 17 residues. Between the trimmed V and J ends, which lost 2 bases and 3 bases, there was a span of 16 bases. CDR1 and CDR2 (germline): MDHEN, SYDVKM.

This clonotype was observed once. The V call is TRBV9, the J call TRBJ2-5; D gene ambiguous. Germline CDR1 is SGDLS and CDR2 is YYNGEE. Trimming cost V 0 bases and J 5 bases, with 11 bases left between them. The CDR3 length is 14 residues. CDR3 coding DNA: TGTGCCAGCAGCGTAGAAGTAGGTGAGGAGACCCAGTACTTC. Its protein is CASSVEVGEETQYF.

This clonotype was observed a few times. V usage is TRBV7-2 and J usage is TRBJ2-1, with TRBD2 identical over 9 bases. This CDR3 has 13 amino acids. With 4 bases clipped from V and 5 bases from J, the junction kept 0 bases outside the gene matches. Germline assignment: CDR1 SGHTA and CDR2 FQGNSA. CDR3 bases: TGTGCCAGCAGCTGGACTAGCGACAATGAGCAGTTCTTC. Protein product: CASSWTSDNEQFF.

This clonotype was counted only a few times. This chain links TRBV20-1 with TRBJ2-3, with D unclear. The V and J ends lost 1 base and 2 bases respectively, with 4 bases between them. This CDR3 spans 12 amino acids. In germline, CDR1 is DFQATT, CDR2 SNEGSKA (reference sequence). CDR3 sequence reads: CSARALTDTQYF. DNA for the CDR3: TGCAGTGCTAGAGCCCTCACAGATACGCAGTATTTT.

The sample holds a few counts of this clonotype. The chain carries TRBV18 and TRBJ2-7; 7 nucleotides agree with TRBD1. J gave up 2 bases and V 5 bases, and 3 bases lay outside the gene matches. The germline V gene has CDR1 KGHSH and CDR2 LQKENI. This CDR3 spans 13 amino acids. CDR3 in DNA: TGTGCCAGCTCAATCGGGACAGCCTACGAGCAGTACTTC. This gives the protein CASSIGTAYEQYF.

V is TRBV20-1 and J is TRBJ2-1, with 9 bases that match TRBD1. CDR3 length equals 14 residues. Germline lookup yields CDR1 DFQATT and CDR2 SNEGSKA (reference sequence). The V and J ends lost 6 bases and 6 bases, in that order; junction bases with no gene match: 9. CDR3 in amino acids: CSAARQGEGNEQFF. As DNA, the CDR3 is TGCAGTGCCGCCCGACAGGGGGAGGGCAATGAGCAGTTCTTC.

A few counts support this clonotype. The chain has TRBV9 and TRBJ2-5; TRBD2 matches 12 bases. Germline V gene lookup returns CDR1 SGDLS and CDR2 YYNGEE. The length of the CDR3 is 18 residues. J gave up 4 bases and V 0 bases, and 10 bases lay outside the gene matches. CDR3 DNA sequence: TGTGCCAGCAGCGTAGGACTAGCGGGAGCCGGTGCTGGAGAGACCCAGTACTTC. It yields the protein CASSVGLAGAGAGETQYF.

The J gene is TRBJ1-4, the V gene TRBV20-1; D perhaps matches TRBD1 (5 bases). V was clipped by 3 bases and J by 8 bases, with 7 bases between them. The CDR3 has 11 residues. Germline V lookup: CDR1 DFQATT, CDR2 SNEGSKA (reference sequence). CDR3 loop: CSARGREKLFF. DNA of the CDR3: TGCAGTGCTAGGGGACGGGAAAAACTGTTTTTT.

This clonotype turned up a few times. The V and J genes are TRBV29-1 and TRBJ2-7; D gene unclear. The CDR3 totals 10 residues. The ends were cut back, 7 bases at V and 5 bases at J, with 9 bases in the middle. The germline V gene encodes CDR1 SQVTM and CDR2 ANQGSEA. In DNA, the CDR3 is TGCAGCGGATTTTTGGACGAGCAGTACTTC. Translated: CSGFLDEQYF.

Only a few counts were recorded for this clonotype. This chain uses TRBV9 with TRBJ1-5; TRBD1 is a possible D gene (6 bases). CDR3 length: 14 residues. V gave up 0 bases and J gave up 7 bases, with 11 bases separating them. Germline V gene lookup returns CDR1 SGDLS and CDR2 YYNGEE. CDR3 nucleotide sequence: TGTGCCAGCAGCGTAGCAGGGACATACCAGCCCCAGCATTTT. Its protein product is CASSVAGTYQPQHF.

The chain links TRBV6-1 to TRBJ2-1, with 14 bases identical to TRBD2. The germline CDR1 and CDR2 sequences are MNHNS and SASEGT. The CDR3 consists of 17 residues. The junction had 12 bases not matched to a gene; V was cut back by 7 bases and J by 7 bases. The CDR3, as DNA: TGTGCCAGCACCCGACTAGCGGGAGGGCCTGATCGGAATGAGCAGTTCTTC. This gives the protein CASTRLAGGPDRNEQFF.

This rearrangement joins TRBV15 to TRBJ2-3; D might be TRBD2 (8 bases). The V gene lost 3 bases and the J gene lost 6 bases, with 19 bases spanning the gap. The CDR3 sequence is 16 residues long. Germline CDR1 reads LNHNV; CDR2 reads YYDKDF (reference sequence). CDR3 nucleotides: TGTGCCACCAGCAGTCGGGAGGGAGGGGGCGCGGATACGCAGTATTTT. Translating gives CATSSREGGGADTQYF.

This clonotype was counted only a few times. V gene TRBV18 combines with J gene TRBJ2-2; D is unclear. This CDR3 has 13 amino acids. Trimming shortened V by 8 bases and J by 6 bases, and 13 bases separated the two germline ends. CDR1 KGHSH and CDR2 LQKENI come from the germline V gene. The CDR3 protein is CASNRAGPGELFF. Written as DNA, the CDR3 is TGTGCCAGCAACCGGGCCGGTCCCGGGGAGCTGTTTTTT.

This clonotype has more than one count but fewer than ten. The chain carries TRBV2 and TRBJ2-1; 7 bases agree with TRBD2. This CDR3 spans 14 amino acids. J lost 1 base, V lost 7 bases, and 4 bases had no gene match. Germline V gives CDR1 SNHLY, CDR2 FYNNEI. The CDR3, as DNA: TGTGCCAGCAAACTAGCGCGGTCCTACAATGAGCAGTTCTTC. This gives the protein CASKLARSYNEQFF.

This clonotype was seen a handful of times. The chain employs TRBV6-1 and TRBJ2-3; possibly TRBD2 for D (6 bases). Germline assignment: CDR1 MNHNS and CDR2 SASEGT. V lost 6 bases to trimming and J lost 0 bases, with 10 bases between them. CDR3 length equals 14 residues. CDR3 amino acids: CASRRGLSTDTQYF. The CDR3 DNA sequence: TGTGCCAGCAGGAGGGGACTGAGCACAGATACGCAGTATTTT.

Only a few counts were recorded for this clonotype. The chain links TRBV18 to TRBJ2-5, with 7 positions matching TRBD1. Germline V CDR1 and CDR2: KGHSH, LQKENI. The V gene end was trimmed by 2 bases and the J gene end by 5 bases; junction bases not matched to a gene: 5. The CDR3 runs to 14 residues. CDR3 sequence reads: CASSPRQGRETQYF. The DNA for the CDR3 is TGTGCCAGCTCACCAAGACAGGGAAGGGAGACCCAGTACTTC.

The rearrangement links TRBV29-1 to TRBJ2-5; D is possibly TRBD1 or TRBD2 (5 bases each). CDR1 and CDR2 from the germline V gene are SQVTM and ANQGSEA. The CDR3 length is 13 residues. Trimming shortened V by 6 bases and J by 5 bases, and 16 bases separated the two germline ends. CDR3 coding DNA: TGCAGCGTCGCTGCGGACTGGGGGGAGACCCAGTACTTC. Translating gives CSVAADWGETQYF. Full variable domain (remainder filled in from reference TRBV29-1 and TRBJ2-5): SAVISQKPSRDICQRGTSLTIQCQVDSQVTMMFWYRQQPGQSLTLIATANQGSEATYESGFVIDKFPISRPNLTFSTLTVSNMSPEDSSIYLCSVAADWGETQYFGPGTRLLVL.

CDR3 DNA: TGTGCCAGCAGTCTCTTGGTTGAGAATGAGCAGTTCTTC. Protein sequence: CASSLLVENEQFF. The chain has TRBV12-3 or TRBV12-4 and TRBJ2-1, with D unresolved. V shed 5 bases and J shed 7 bases, with 12 bases lying between them. The CDR3 contains 13 residues.

The chain employs TRBV4-2 and TRBJ2-7, with TRBD1 matching 7 bases. Losses at the gene ends were 0 bases for V and 0 bases for J; bases not matched to a gene: 2. The CDR3 is 15 residues long. Germline values: CDR1 LGHNA, CDR2 YNFKEQ. The CDR3 region has the DNA TGTGCCAGCAGCCAAGAACGGACAGGCTCCTACGAGCAGTACTTC. Protein sequence: CASSQERTGSYEQYF.

This clonotype came up a few times. The chain recombines TRBV7-9 with TRBJ2-2; D is uncertain. The ends were cut back, 6 bases at V and 4 bases at J, with 18 bases in the middle. The CDR3 is 16 residues long. In germline, CDR1 is SEHNR, CDR2 FQNEAQ (reference sequence). The CDR3 DNA follows: TGTGCCAGCAGTCAACACAGTGCCTCGAGCACCGGGGAGCTGTTTTTT. This encodes CASSQHSASSTGELFF.